One T cell receptor (beta chain) is described in this entry. This CDR3 is built from 12 residues. The ends were cut back, 4 bases at V and 5 bases at J, with 8 bases in the middle. From germline, CDR1 is MNHNY and CDR2 SVGAGI (reference sequence). Conventional CD4 T cells were sorted as CD4+CD127+ cells. The source of the sample is a study of B cell selection in AIRE deficiency. Only in-frame clones appear in the TCRdb table, and some are missing; sequencing was by immunoSEQ multiplex PCR. The table shows 22,000 or so clones, with about 97% occurring only once. The sequencing input was conventional CD4+ T cells sorted from PBMCs. V usage is TRBV6-6 and J usage is TRBJ2-5; no clear D. This TCR was sampled from a human donor with AIRE deficiency. The CDR3 DNA follows: TGTGCCAGCAGTTGGTGGCGGGAGACCCAGTACTTC. Its translation: CASSWWRETQYF.